This T cell receptor (beta chain) appears in the sequencing data of a study of shared clonotypes between healthy human individuals. Sequencing used immunoSEQ multiplex PCR; TCRdb keeps in-frame clones, though not all of them. The sample has roughly 1,500,000 clones; 95% to 99% are singletons. The CDR3 has 14 amino acids. The sample consisted of naive CD4+ T cells sorted from blood. Indicated subset: CD45RA+ positively selected. This TCR derives from a man aged 25 to 45 in good health. The rearrangement uses TRBV21-1 and TRBJ1-5; the table's TRBD1 call for D was not verified on the DNA. TRBV21-1 is designated a pseudogene. The CDR3 DNA follows: TGTGCCAGCAGAGAGGGGGCTAGCAATCAGCCCCAGCATTTT. Protein product: CASREGASNQPQHF.